Following are 22 T cell receptor beta chains from one sample sequenced in a study of PD-1 blockade in classical Hodgkin lymphoma. Sequenced by immunoSEQ multiplex PCR; TCRdb stores in-frame clones only, minus some. The sample lists approximately 60,000 clones; 88% were seen once. Relapse after autologous stem cell transplantation occurred in every patient, and brentuximab vedotin exposure varied. This specimen consisted of peripheral blood mononuclear cells (PBMCs), obtained at baseline. These receptors were taken from a human donor with classical Hodgkin lymphoma.

V usage is TRBV27 and J usage is TRBJ2-1, with no clear D. Germline V CDR1 and CDR2: MNHEY, SMNVEV (reference sequence). CDR3 length: 16 amino acids. The V and J ends lost 3 bases and 5 bases respectively, with 17 bases between them. The CDR3 DNA sequence: TGTGCCAGCAGTTTTATTTGGCTAGGATCCCACAATGAGCAGTTCTTC. Encoded protein: CASSFIWLGSHNEQFF.

The rearrangement uses TRBV5-6 and TRBJ1-1; D gene unclear. Germline CDR1 reads SGHDT; CDR2 reads YYEEEE. The ends were cut back, 3 bases at V and 0 bases at J, with 15 bases in the middle. The CDR3 is 16 amino acids. The CDR3 coding sequence is TGTGCCAGCAGCTCGCCTCTCGGATGGATGAACACTGAAGCTTTCTTT. Protein sequence: CASSSPLGWMNTEAFF.

J is TRBJ2-4 and V is TRBV6-5; maybe TRBD1 (6 bases). The V end lost 5 bases, the J end lost 1 base, and 9 bases lay between the germline ends. The CDR3 spans 14 residues. Germline V gene sequence: CDR1 MNHEY, CDR2 SVGAGI. CDR3 in amino acids: CASSPDRAKNIQYF. CDR3 nucleotide sequence: TGTGCCAGCAGTCCCGACAGGGCCAAAAACATTCAGTACTTC.

The V gene is TRBV19, the J gene TRBJ1-5, with a weak D call TRBD1 (6 bases). Germline V gene data show CDR1 as LNHDA and CDR2 as SQIVND (reference sequence). The CDR3 is 15 amino acids. V was trimmed by 6 bases and J by 2 bases, leaving 14 bases between them. CDR3 bases: TGTGCCAGTAGGTTGACAGGTTCTGGCAATCAGCCCCAGCATTTT. Translated: CASRLTGSGNQPQHF.

This chain links TRBV15 with TRBJ2-5; D is uncertain. Between the trimmed V and J ends, which lost 3 bases and 2 bases, there was a span of 7 bases. This CDR3 comprises 13 residues. Germline CDR1 and CDR2: LNHNV and YYDKDF (reference sequence). Here the CDR3 reads CATSSVLQETQYF. As DNA, the CDR3 is TGTGCCACCAGCAGCGTCCTGCAAGAGACCCAGTACTTC. Looking up the rest from reference TRBV15 and TRBJ2-5 gives the full variable domain: DAMVIQNPRYQVTQFGKPVTLSCSQTLNHNVMYWYQQKSSQAPKLLFHYYDKDFNNEADTPDNFQSRRPNTSFCFLDIRSPGLGDTAMYLCATSSVLQETQYFGPGTRLLVL.

The chain joins TRBV6-5 to TRBJ2-3; D gene uncertain. This CDR3 is 15 amino acids long. Germline V gives CDR1 MNHEY, CDR2 SVGAGI. V dropped 0 bases and J dropped 0 bases, with 7 bases sitting between them. The CDR3 DNA sequence: TGTGCCAGCAGTTACTCAGGGCTTAGCACAGATACGCAGTATTTT. It encodes CASSYSGLSTDTQYF.

The genes are TRBV9 and TRBJ1-1; no reliable D call. The germline CDR1 and CDR2 sequences are SGDLS and YYNGEE. Between the trimmed V and J ends, which lost 5 bases and 3 bases, there was a span of 11 bases. This CDR3 has 13 residues. The CDR3, as DNA: TGTGCCAGCAGAAGGGTCCTCGACACTGAAGCTTTCTTT. Its translation: CASRRVLDTEAFF.

The chain carries TRBV7-3 and TRBJ2-2, with D possibly TRBD2 on 5 matching bases. Germline V lookup: CDR1 SGHTA, CDR2 FQGTGA. V lost 2 bases, J lost 5 bases, and 6 bases lay in between. The CDR3 covers 13 residues. The CDR3 loop is CASSLSGTGELFF. The CDR3 DNA sequence: TGTGCCAGCAGCTTATCGGGGACCGGGGAGCTGTTTTTT.

V usage is TRBV4-2 and J usage is TRBJ1-5; D gene ambiguous. The V gene lost 0 bases and the J gene lost 0 bases, with 6 bases spanning the gap. The germline V gene encodes CDR1 LGHNA and CDR2 YNFKEQ. The CDR3 is 15 residues long. The CDR3 here is CASSQERFSNQPQHF. The DNA of the CDR3 is TGTGCCAGCAGCCAAGAGCGATTTAGCAATCAGCCCCAGCATTTT.

The sample holds one count of this clone. V gene TRBV4-3 combines with J gene TRBJ1-1; D is undetermined. CDR3 size: 14 residues. Trimming shortened V by 2 bases and J by 0 bases, and 7 bases separated the two germline ends. Germline assignment: CDR1 LGHNA and CDR2 YSLEER. The CDR3 loop reads CASSQTQLNTEAFF. The CDR3 nucleotides read TGCGCCAGCAGCCAAACCCAATTGAACACTGAAGCTTTCTTT.

This chain joins TRBV2 and TRBJ1-2; the D is unclear. The CDR3 extends over 12 amino acids. Per the germline V gene, CDR1 is SNHLY and CDR2 is FYNNEI. Trimming pared 3 bases from V and 4 bases from J, leaving 6 bases between. The CDR3 coding sequence is TGTGCCAGCAGTGAGGGGAGCTATGGCTACACCTTC. The encoded protein is CASSEGSYGYTF.

The CDR3 coding sequence is TGTGCCAGTAGTATATACCCCGACTTGGCCGTGGTTAACTATGGCTACACCTTC. The encoded protein is CASSIYPDLAVVNYGYTF. This chain links TRBV19 with TRBJ1-2; D not resolved. Germline V lookup: CDR1 LNHDA, CDR2 SQIVND (reference sequence). V was trimmed by 2 bases and J by 1 base, leaving 20 bases between them. The CDR3 sequence is 18 residues long. Full variable domain (missing parts from reference TRBV19 and TRBJ1-2): DGGITQSPKYLFRKEGQNVTLSCEQNLNHDAMYWYRQDPGQGLRLIYYSQIVNDFQKGDIAEGYSVSREKKESFPLTVTSAQKNPTAFYLCASSIYPDLAVVNYGYTFGSGTRLTVV.

The rearrangement uses TRBV19 and TRBJ1-1, with a weak D call TRBD1 (5 bases). This CDR3 spans 17 amino acids. Trimming pared 5 bases from V and 5 bases from J, leaving 24 bases between. Germline V CDR1 and CDR2: LNHDA, SQIVND (reference sequence). This CDR3 is CASSSTGFTVEGTEAFF. Written as DNA, the CDR3 is TGTGCCAGTAGTTCTACAGGTTTTACTGTCGAGGGGACTGAAGCTTTCTTT.

The rearrangement links TRBV7-2 to TRBJ2-5; TRBD1 aligns across 7 bases. CDR1 and CDR2 from the germline V gene are SGHTA and FQGNSA. J lost 4 bases, V lost 3 bases, and 11 bases had no gene match. This CDR3 has 16 residues. Here the CDR3 DNA reads TGTGCCAGCAGCTTCCTAGGGCATAACAGGGGAGAGACCCAGTACTTC. It is translated as CASSFLGHNRGETQYF. The entire variable domain, with the rest obtained from reference TRBV7-2 and TRBJ2-5, is as follows: GAGVSQSPSNKVTEKGKDVELRCDPISGHTALYWYRQSLGQGLEFLIYFQGNSAPDKSGLPSDRFSAERTGGSVSTLTIQRTQQEDSAVYLCASSFLGHNRGETQYFGPGTRLLVL.

The V and J genes are TRBV19 and TRBJ2-4; TRBD1 matches at 8 bases. The CDR3 covers 15 residues. Germline CDR1 reads LNHDA; CDR2 reads SQIVND (reference sequence). The V and J ends lost 5 bases and 6 bases, in that order; junction bases with no gene match: 9. CDR3 sequence: CASSVDRVYGNIQYF. The CDR3 DNA reads TGTGCCAGTAGTGTGGACAGGGTTTATGGAAACATTCAGTACTTC.

The chain links TRBV11-3 to TRBJ2-6, with D maybe TRBD1 (5 bases). The germline V and J ends were trimmed by 5 bases and 1 base, with 9 bases remaining between them. The CDR3 spans 15 residues. Germline assignment: CDR1 SGHNT and CDR2 YENEEA. The CDR3 region is CASSRDSSGANVLTF. DNA for the CDR3: TGTGCCAGCAGCCGCGACAGTTCTGGGGCCAACGTCCTGACTTTC.

The rearrangement links TRBV2 to TRBJ2-1, with D maybe TRBD2 (6 bases). V lost 8 bases and J 5 bases, leaving 16 bases between the germline ends. This CDR3 is built from 14 residues. Germline loops: CDR1 SNHLY, CDR2 FYNNEI. For the CDR3, the DNA is TGTGCCAGCGATGCGGGACTCGGGAACAATGAGCAGTTCTTC. Protein product: CASDAGLGNNEQFF.

The rearrangement uses TRBV6-6 and TRBJ1-1, with 7 bases that match TRBD1. Germline V gene data show CDR1 as MNHNY and CDR2 as SVGAGI (reference sequence). There are 13 residues in the CDR3. V was pared by 7 bases and J by 5 bases, with 7 bases of the junction left unmatched. DNA for the CDR3: TGTGCCAGCAAGAGGGGGCGGGGGACTGAAGCTTTCTTT. Translating it yields CASKRGRGTEAFF.

The rearrangement links TRBV7-8 to TRBJ2-5; TRBD2 matches 11 bases. V trimming: 5 bases; J trimming: 5 bases; junction bases outside the gene matches: 10. Germline values: CDR1 SGHVS, CDR2 FQNEAQ. The CDR3 extends over 16 amino acids. The CDR3 nucleotides read TGTGCCAGCAGCCCCCGAGGGACTAGCGGATTGGAGACCCAGTACTTC. It encodes CASSPRGTSGLETQYF.

This sequence joins TRBV19 and TRBJ1-4; a possible D gene is TRBD1 (6 bases). The CDR3 is 13 residues long. Germline V lookup: CDR1 LNHDA, CDR2 SQIVND (reference sequence). Trimming shortened V by 10 bases and J by 4 bases, and 13 bases separated the two germline ends. The CDR3 region is CATRRGRNEKLFF. The DNA of the CDR3 is TGTGCCACTCGCAGGGGCCGTAATGAAAAACTGTTTTTT.

V gene TRBV4-3 combines with J gene TRBJ2-5; 9 nucleotides align to TRBD2. The junction had 8 bases not matched to a gene; V was cut back by 1 base and J by 5 bases. Per germline, CDR1 LGHNA and CDR2 YSLEER. There are 16 residues in the CDR3. This CDR3 reads CASSQAMAGGEETQYF. The CDR3 bases are TGCGCCAGCAGCCAAGCTATGGCGGGGGGGGAGGAGACCCAGTACTTC.

V is TRBV7-3 and J is TRBJ2-3; D assignment may be TRBD1 or TRBD2 (5 bases each). The CDR3 sequence is 15 residues long. The V and J ends lost 0 bases and 1 base respectively, with 8 bases between them. Germline assignment: CDR1 SGHTA and CDR2 FQGTGA. CDR3 nucleotide sequence: TGTGCCAGCAGCTTAACGGGGGTCCGCACAGATACGCAGTATTTT. It translates to CASSLTGVRTDTQYF.